Sequencing of this TCR beta chain was carried out in a study of T cell repertoires in cytomegalovirus infection. CDR1 is SGHDN, CDR2 FVKESK, per germline. V lost 1 base, J lost 2 bases, and 9 bases lay in between. This CDR3 spans 15 amino acids. TCRdb independently ran MiXCR on the reads; one entry per CDR3 protein. The sample holds about 900,000 distinct CDR3 sequences, around 32% seen once. In regard to this clonotype: Its matching antigen is unknown.

The sequencing here drew on cultured CD8+ T cells from PBMCs, taken from culture after CMV antigen stimulation. The sequence came from a human donor in good health (CMV status not recorded). Some clones in this sample may be carry-over from other donors' samples. The V gene is TRBV14, the J gene TRBJ2-1; D is undetermined. The CDR3 DNA reads as TGTGCCAGCAGCCAAGGCCGGAAAACCTACAATGAGCAGTTCTTC. This gives the protein CASSQGRKTYNEQFF.